A single T cell receptor (beta chain) is shown here with its context. What it binds is unknown. These data originate in a study of shared clonotypes between healthy human individuals. In the study overall: There were three CD4 naive, three CD4 memory, two CD8 naive and one CD8 memory plates per donor.

Produced via immunoSEQ multiplex PCR; TCRdb's table is partial and in-frame only. The data hold some 2.4 million clones, with roughly 93% observed a single time. Trimming took off 5 bases at V and 0 bases at J, with 11 bases between the two ends. The CDR3 length is 15 residues. In germline, CDR1 is SEHNR, CDR2 FQNEAQ (reference sequence). Study results and limitations: Sorted-subset sequencing was shown by rarefaction to be incomplete despite large depth. As a rule, naive subsets had a larger estimated richness than memory subsets.

Donors were healthy HIV-negative adults without recently reported acute infections or vaccinations. Sequenced input: naive CD4+ T cells from PBMCs. The subset here: CD45RA+ positively selected. The sequence was collected from a man aged 18 to 29 in good health. Some clones in this sample may be carry-over from other donors' samples. This chain uses TRBV7-9 with TRBJ2-1; a weak D match, TRBD2 (5 bases). As DNA, the CDR3 is TGTGCCAGCAGCACCGGGGTCAGCTCCTACAATGAGCAGTTCTTC. It translates to CASSTGVSSYNEQFF.